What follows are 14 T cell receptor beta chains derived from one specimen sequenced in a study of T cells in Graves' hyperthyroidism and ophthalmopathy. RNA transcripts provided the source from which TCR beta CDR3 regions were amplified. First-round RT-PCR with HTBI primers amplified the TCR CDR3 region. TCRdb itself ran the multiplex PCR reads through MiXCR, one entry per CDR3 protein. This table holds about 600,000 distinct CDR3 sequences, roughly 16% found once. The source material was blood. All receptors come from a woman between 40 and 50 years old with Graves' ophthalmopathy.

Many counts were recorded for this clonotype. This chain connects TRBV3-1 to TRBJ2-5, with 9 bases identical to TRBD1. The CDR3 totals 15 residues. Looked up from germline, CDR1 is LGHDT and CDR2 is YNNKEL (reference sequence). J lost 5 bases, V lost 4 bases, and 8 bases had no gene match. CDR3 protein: CASSRGQGQYETQYF. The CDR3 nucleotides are TGTGCCAGCAGCCGCGGACAGGGGCAGTATGAGACCCAGTACTTC.

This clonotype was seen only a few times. CDR3 residues: CASSQERAARYQETQYF. The CDR3 DNA reads TGTGCCAGCAGCCAAGAGAGGGCAGCAAGGTACCAAGAGACCCAGTACTTC. The chain joins TRBV4-2 to TRBJ2-5; perhaps TRBD2 as D (5 bases). The V end lost 0 bases, the J end lost 0 bases, and 14 bases lay between the germline ends. The germline gives CDR1 LGHNA, CDR2 YNFKEQ. CDR3 length: 17 residues.

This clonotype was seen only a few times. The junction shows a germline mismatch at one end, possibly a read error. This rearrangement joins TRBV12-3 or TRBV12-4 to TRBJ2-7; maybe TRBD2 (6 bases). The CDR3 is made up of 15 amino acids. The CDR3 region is CAGSSAGTLGGEQYF. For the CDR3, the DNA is TGTGCCGGCAGTTCGGCGGGGACGTTAGGAGGCGAGCAGTACTTC.

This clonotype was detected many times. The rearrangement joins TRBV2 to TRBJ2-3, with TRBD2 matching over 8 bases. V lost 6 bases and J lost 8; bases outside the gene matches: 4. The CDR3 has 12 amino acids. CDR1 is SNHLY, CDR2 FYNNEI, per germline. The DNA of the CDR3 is TGTGCCAGCAGCGGCGGGGGGAGTACGCAGTATTTT. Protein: CASSGGGSTQYF. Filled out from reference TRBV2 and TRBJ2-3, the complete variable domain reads EPEVTQTPSHQVTQMGQEVILRCVPISNHLYFYWYRQILGQKVEFLVSFYNNEISEKSEIFDDQFSVERPDGSNFTLKIRSTKLEDSAMYFCASSGGGSTQYFGPGTRLTVL.

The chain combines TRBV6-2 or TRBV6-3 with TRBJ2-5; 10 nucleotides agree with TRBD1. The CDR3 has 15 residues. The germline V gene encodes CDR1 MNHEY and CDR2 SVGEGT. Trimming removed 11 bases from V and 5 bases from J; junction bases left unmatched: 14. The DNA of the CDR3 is TGTGCCTGCACTAAACGGACAGGGGGGATTGAGACCCAGTACTTC. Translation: CACTKRTGGIETQYF.

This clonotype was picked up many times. In nucleotides, the CDR3 is TGTGCCAGCAGGACAGATAGCAATCAGCCCCAGCATTTT. Translated, it gives CASRTDSNQPQHF. This sequence joins TRBV6-1 and TRBJ1-5; maybe TRBD1 (5 bases). V lost 6 bases and J 0 bases, leaving 6 bases between the germline ends. Germline lookup yields CDR1 MNHNS and CDR2 SASEGT. CDR3 size: 13 residues.

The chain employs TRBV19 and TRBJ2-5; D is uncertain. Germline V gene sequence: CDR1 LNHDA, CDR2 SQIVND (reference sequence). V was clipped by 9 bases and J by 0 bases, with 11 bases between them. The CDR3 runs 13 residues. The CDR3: CASSVGHQETQYF. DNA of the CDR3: TGTGCCAGCTCGGTTGGGCACCAAGAGACCCAGTACTTC. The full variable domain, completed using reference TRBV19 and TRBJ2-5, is DGGITQSPKYLFRKEGQNVTLSCEQNLNHDAMYWYRQDPGQGLRLIYYSQIVNDFQKGDIAEGYSVSREKKESFPLTVTSAQKNPTAFYLCASSVGHQETQYFGPGTRLLVL.

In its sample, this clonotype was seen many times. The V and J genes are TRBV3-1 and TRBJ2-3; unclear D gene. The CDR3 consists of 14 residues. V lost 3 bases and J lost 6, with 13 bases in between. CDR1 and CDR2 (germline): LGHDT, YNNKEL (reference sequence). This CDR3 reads CASSHRTPLDTQYF. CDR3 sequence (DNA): TGTGCCAGCAGCCACCGGACCCCCCTGGATACGCAGTATTTT.

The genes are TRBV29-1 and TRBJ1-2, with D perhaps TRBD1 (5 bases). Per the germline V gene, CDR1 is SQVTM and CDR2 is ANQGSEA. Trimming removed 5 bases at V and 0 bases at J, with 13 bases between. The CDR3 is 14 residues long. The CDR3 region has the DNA TGCAGCGTTAGGGTTCTGACAGCTAACTATGGCTACACCTTC. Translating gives CSVRVLTANYGYTF.

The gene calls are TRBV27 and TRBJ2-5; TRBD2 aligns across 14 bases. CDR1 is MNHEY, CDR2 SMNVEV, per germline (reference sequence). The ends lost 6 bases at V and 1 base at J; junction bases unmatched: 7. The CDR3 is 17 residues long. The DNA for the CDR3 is TGTGCCAGCAGAAGGACGACTAGCGGGGGGGCCCAAGAGACCCAGTACTTC. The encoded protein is CASRRTTSGGAQETQYF.

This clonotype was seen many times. CDR3 in DNA: TGTGCCAGCAACACCGGGACAGTCTACAATGAGCAGTTCTTC. Its translation is CASNTGTVYNEQFF. This rearrangement joins TRBV2 to TRBJ2-1, with 7 bases identical to TRBD1. V shed 7 bases and J 3 bases; nucleotides not matched to a gene: 6. In germline, CDR1 is SNHLY, CDR2 FYNNEI. The CDR3 covers 14 residues.

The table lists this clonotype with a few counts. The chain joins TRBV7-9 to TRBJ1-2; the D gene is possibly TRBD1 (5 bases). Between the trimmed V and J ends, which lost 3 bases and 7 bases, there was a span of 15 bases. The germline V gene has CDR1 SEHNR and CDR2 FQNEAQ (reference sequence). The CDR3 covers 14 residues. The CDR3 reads CASSFGGSVGGYTF. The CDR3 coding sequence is TGTGCCAGCAGCTTTGGGGGAAGTGTTGGTGGCTACACCTTC.

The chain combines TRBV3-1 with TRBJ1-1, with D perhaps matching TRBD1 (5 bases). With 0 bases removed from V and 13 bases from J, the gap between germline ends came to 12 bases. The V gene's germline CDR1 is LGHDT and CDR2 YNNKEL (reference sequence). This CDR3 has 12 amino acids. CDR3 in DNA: TGTGCCAGCAGCCAAGAAGCGGGACGCGGTTTCTTT. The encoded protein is CASSQEAGRGFF.

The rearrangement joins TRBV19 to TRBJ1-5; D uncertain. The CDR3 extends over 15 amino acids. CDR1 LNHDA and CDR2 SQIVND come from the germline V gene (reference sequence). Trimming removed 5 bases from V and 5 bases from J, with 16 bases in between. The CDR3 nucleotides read TGTGCCAGTAGTTTGACTCCCGCCCAGTATCAGCCCCAGCATTTT. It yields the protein CASSLTPAQYQPQHF.